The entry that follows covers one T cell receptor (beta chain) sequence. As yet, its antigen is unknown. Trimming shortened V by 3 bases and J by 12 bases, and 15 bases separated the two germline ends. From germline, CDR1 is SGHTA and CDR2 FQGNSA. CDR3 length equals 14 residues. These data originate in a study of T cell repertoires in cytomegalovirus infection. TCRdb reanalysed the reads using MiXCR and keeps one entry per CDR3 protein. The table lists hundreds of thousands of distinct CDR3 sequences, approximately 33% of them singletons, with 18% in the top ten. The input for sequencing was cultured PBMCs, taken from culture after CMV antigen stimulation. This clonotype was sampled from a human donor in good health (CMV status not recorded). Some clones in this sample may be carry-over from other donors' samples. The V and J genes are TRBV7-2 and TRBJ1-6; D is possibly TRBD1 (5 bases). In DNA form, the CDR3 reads TGTGCCAGCAGCTTCGACGGGGGAAGGGGACCCCTCCACTTT. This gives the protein CASSFDGGRGPLHF.